Detailed here is one T cell receptor beta chain. This clonotype has more than one count but fewer than ten. No antigen is known for it. Base-call qualities are not available, and no considerably larger clone is one nucleotide away. Library preparation used 5' RACE. A second roughly 7 to 12 cycle PCR used a sample-barcoded 5' primer and a J-beta primer mix. A unique molecular identifier was introduced onto each TCR beta cDNA molecule by a template-switch 5' adaptor carrying 12 random nucleotides. Each sample yielded at least 2.5 million CDR3-containing paired-end reads. First-strand cDNA synthesis was performed from all RNA using the Mint cDNA synthesis kit, with priming by a TRBC-specific oligonucleotide. After uracil-DNA glycosylase treatment, a first 18-cycle PCR used universal primers M1SS and BC2_uni_R on all cDNA. In the source study's methods: For normalization, 1 million high-quality reads were randomly selected from each sample, with every read carrying a distinct molecular identifier. Instead of being binned into consensus sequences, reads that shared molecular identifiers were thrown out. MiTCR, run with a Q25 quality threshold and the strictest error-elimination algorithm, handled CDR3 identification, clonotype clustering and error correction. Lower-bound total TCR beta diversity was estimated with a nonparametric unseen species model using Euler transformation. The public reads were reprocessed in TCRdb via fastp at Q25 and MiXCR, keeping in-frame beta chains. Each entry is one CDR3 protein sequence, shown with its most common DNA and genes. TCRdb's processing, not the authors', yielded these V and J calls. The sample table holds 1.5 million to 2 million distinct CDR3 sequences, of which 35% to 50% were seen once. Roughly 23% of the sample comes from the top ten.

These data belong to a study of blood T cells in healthy people across ages (dated by TCRdb to between 2014 and 2017). Turning to the overall study: In model experiments, template switching captured about one uniquely barcoded TCR beta cDNA molecule for every two T cells. The study analyzed two additional independent replicas of 1 million unique cDNA reads from the same blood draw for two donors, one aged 18 to 30 and one aged 80 or older. To avoid experimental bias, donors of different ages were randomly spread across the sequencing lanes. Donors were grouped into four age groups: young (average about 15 years), middle-aged (39), aged (approximately 58) and long-lived (about 82). Using deep sequencing normalized with unique cDNA molecular identifiers, the study measured how TCR beta repertoire diversity changes with age. Study-level results and caveats: Compared with the aged group, more naive CD4+ T cells, fewer expanded clones and increased TCR diversity were shown by the long-lived group, suggesting age selection. Estimates of total diversity based on one million sequenced T cells were considered lower bounds and underestimates. Because donor CMV infection status was unknown, age-related changes in expanded clonotypes were potentially confounded. A strong correlation was found between observed TCR beta diversity and the percentage of naive T cells measured by flow cytometry. Conclusive comparison of naive and antigen-experienced compartments was prevented by the profiling of bulk unsorted PBMCs. Observed TCR beta diversity per million T cells fell roughly linearly with age, and a significant reduction was already apparent by age around 40.

The 35 to 40 donors, aged roughly 6 to 100 years, were systemically healthy Caucasian individuals from Russia. Each donor gave ten milliliters of peripheral blood, collected into EDTA-treated Vacutainer tubes. Ficoll-Paque density-gradient centrifugation was used to isolate PBMCs, with at least 6 million obtained per sample. Trizol reagent was used to extract total RNA from PBMCs, with at least 6 micrograms per sample. For every donor, flow cytometry on a PBMC aliquot measured the percentage of naive CD45RAhigh/CD27high T cells. Sequenced input: blood. The TCR originated in a human donor in good health.

The CDR3 has the sequence CASSARNNYYGYTF. The sequence in DNA is TGTGCCAGCAGTGCTCGCAACAATTACTATGGCTACACCTTC. The chain is made from TRBV2 and TRBJ1-2; the D segment cannot be called with confidence. Trimming costs V 4 bases and J 3 bases, and their ends lie 12 bases apart. CDR1 and CDR2 are read off the germline V gene as SNHLY and FYNNEI. From its cysteine to its phenylalanine, the CDR3 spans 14 amino acids. The retained sequence is limited to the CDR3, 42 bases, with the frame set at the first base.